This passage covers 4 T cell receptor beta chains from one sample sequenced in a study of T cells in Graves' hyperthyroidism and ophthalmopathy. Amplification yielded TCR beta CDR3 regions, with RNA transcripts as the source. An initial round of RT-PCR targeting the TCR CDR3 relied on the HTBI primer set. TCRdb passed the multiplex PCR reads through MiXCR, listing each CDR3 protein once. The sample lists about 500,000 distinct CDR3 sequences, roughly 45% occurring once. The sample consisted of peripheral blood or thyroid tissue (not recorded which). These receptors all stem from an adult woman with Graves' disease, either hyperthyroidism or ophthalmopathy (not recorded which).

Many counts were recorded for this clonotype. This chain uses TRBV27 with TRBJ1-5; D is ambiguous. Germline-derived CDR1 and CDR2 are MNHEY and SMNVEV (reference sequence). The CDR3 consists of 14 residues. V lost 6 bases to trimming and J lost 6 bases, with 15 bases between them. The CDR3 nucleotides read TGTGCCAGCAGCTCCACGGTAGGGTTTCAGCCCCAGCATTTT. Its translation: CASSSTVGFQPQHF.

The chain employs TRBV5-4 and TRBJ1-1; D remains unclear. Germline values: CDR1 SGHNT, CDR2 YYREEE (reference sequence). The CDR3 spans 15 residues. V lost 2 bases, J lost 2 bases, and 13 bases lay in between. The CDR3 here is CASSFDRGANTEAFF. The CDR3 coding sequence is TGTGCCAGCAGCTTCGACCGGGGTGCCAACACTGAAGCTTTCTTT.

Of note for this clonotype: Because the CDR3's place on the DNA is in doubt, the DNA is left out and the CDR3 is given as listed by TCRdb. The rearrangement joins TRBV19 to TRBJ2-7; the table assigns TRBD1, which was not confirmed against the DNA. The CDR3 is 24 residues long, counting both termini. CDR1 and CDR2 (germline): LNHDA, SQIVND (reference sequence). The chain's CDR3 is CASGTEQGGNQPQHFGDGTYEQYF.

This clonotype occurred many times. The rearrangement uses TRBV6-1 and TRBJ1-5; D is unclear. V gave up 10 bases and J gave up 7 bases, with 14 bases separating them. The germline CDR1 and CDR2 sequences are MNHNS and SASEGT. There are 12 residues in the CDR3. CDR3 in amino acids: CATRPGSQPQHF. CDR3 nucleotides: TGTGCCACCCGACCGGGGAGCCAGCCCCAGCATTTT.